This T cell receptor beta chain was identified during a study of shared clonotypes between healthy human individuals. At the level of the study: Researchers assigned three CD4 naive, three CD4 memory, two CD8 naive and one CD8 memory plate to each donor. Study-wide points: Generally, naive subsets came out with larger estimated richness than memory subsets. Blood was the sole source, and tissue repertoires probably differ.

Cells designated naive CD8 were CD45RO-negative and were positively selected for CCR7, with terminally differentiated effector memory CD45RA+ cells excluded. This CDR3 is 15 amino acids long. Germline V gives CDR1 SGHVS, CDR2 FNYEAQ. V lost 5 bases, J lost 1 base, and 5 bases stayed unmatched. Produced via immunoSEQ multiplex PCR; TCRdb's table is partial and in-frame only. The sample lists approximately 810,000 clones, 80% to 95% occurring once. Details on this clone: Its antigen is unidentified.

The V call is TRBV7-6, the J call TRBJ2-3; 8 bases align to TRBD1. The sequence was collected from a man younger than 45 in good health. Source material: naive CD8+ T cells sorted from blood. CDR3 coding DNA: TGTGCCAGCAGCCGAGGACAGGGTGGCACAGATACGCAGTATTTT. This encodes CASSRGQGGTDTQYF.